These 23 T cell receptor beta chains share one sample of origin, sequenced in a study of T cells in Graves' hyperthyroidism and ophthalmopathy. Amplified regions were TCR beta CDR3 sequences from RNA transcripts. A set of HTBI primers served as the primers for a first-round RT-PCR of the TCR CDR3. TCRdb reanalysed the multiplex PCR reads using MiXCR and keeps one entry per CDR3 protein. Of approximately 630,000 distinct CDR3 sequences listed, 15% to 20% are singletons. Sequencing was done on a sample of blood. Receptors were obtained from a woman in her thirties with Graves' hyperthyroidism.

The rearrangement uses TRBV20-1 and TRBJ1-6; weak D call: TRBD1 (5 bases). V dropped 1 base and J dropped 7 bases, with 11 bases sitting between them. CDR3 length: 14 residues. Germline CDR1 and CDR2: DFQATT and SNEGSKA (reference sequence). The CDR3 here is CSARGEGPNSPLHF. The DNA of the CDR3 is TGCAGTGCTAGAGGAGAGGGGCCGAATTCACCCCTCCACTTT.

This clonotype showed up many times. This rearrangement joins TRBV5-1 to TRBJ2-3; D ambiguous. V was trimmed by 1 base and J by 8 bases, leaving 11 bases between them. CDR3 length: 13 residues. Germline loops: CDR1 SGHRS, CDR2 YFSETQ. CDR3 bases: TGCGCCAGCAGCTTGCTTGAGCTTACTACGCAGTATTTT. Protein product: CASSLLELTTQYF.

Ten or more counts support this clonotype. The chain is built from TRBV7-9 and TRBJ2-7; D unclear. There are 14 residues in the CDR3. Germline CDR1 reads SEHNR; CDR2 reads FQNEAQ (reference sequence). Trimming took 5 bases from V and 8 from J, leaving 19 bases between them. Here the CDR3 DNA reads TGTGCCAGCAGCCGTAGTACTCCACCACACCAGCAGTACTTC. As protein: CASSRSTPPHQQYF.

In this sample, this clonotype turned up many times. The V call is TRBV6-2 or TRBV6-3, the J call TRBJ1-1, with D uncertain. The germline V gene has CDR1 MNHEY and CDR2 SVGEGT. The CDR3 loop spans 11 amino acids. V was pared by 0 bases and J by 11 bases, with 7 bases between. CDR3 sequence reads: CASSYSSWAFF. In DNA, the CDR3 is TGTGCCAGCAGTTACTCGAGTTGGGCTTTCTTT.

A remark on this clonotype: Given a much more abundant clone one base away, this may be a read error. The chain uses TRBV6-2 or TRBV6-3 and TRBJ2-7; D assignment may be TRBD1 or TRBD2 (5 bases each). The J call may be wrong; the DNA end is better matched by TRBJ2-1. The CDR3 is made up of 14 amino acids. Germline-derived CDR1 and CDR2 are MNHEY and SVGEGT. DNA for the CDR3: TGTGCCAGCAGTTACTCGGGACGGGCCTACGAGCAGTTCTTC. Amino acids: CASSYSGRAYEQFF.

This clonotype has ten or more counts. This chain uses TRBV11-3 with TRBJ2-1, with D unclear. This CDR3 region has 12 residues. V was pared by 5 bases and J by 7 bases, with 9 bases between. Germline-derived CDR1 and CDR2 are SGHNT and YENEEA. CDR3 in amino acids: CASSGLVNEQFF. CDR3 in DNA: TGTGCCAGCAGCGGGTTAGTTAATGAGCAGTTCTTC.

In its sample, this clonotype was seen many times. This chain connects TRBV10-3 to TRBJ2-5; D is unresolved. The germline V and J ends were trimmed by 0 bases and 2 bases, with 4 bases remaining between them. The CDR3 totals 13 residues. Germline CDR1 and CDR2: ENHRY and SYGVKD. CDR3 nucleotide sequence: TGTGCCATCAGTGAGTCGGTACAAGAGACCCAGTACTTC. This encodes CAISESVQETQYF.

Concerning this clonotype itself: One end of the junction varies from germline; a read error may be responsible. The V gene is TRBV12-3 or TRBV12-4, the J gene TRBJ2-2, with a tentative D call TRBD2 (6 bases). The CDR3 consists of 12 residues. CDR3: CASSSDTGGLFF. CDR3 in DNA: TGTGCCAGCAGTTCGGACACCGGGGGGCTGTTTTTT.

This clonotype showed up many times. This chain connects TRBV20-1 to TRBJ2-3; 11 bases match TRBD2. V was clipped by 5 bases and J by 4 bases; unmatched bases: 11. CDR1 DFQATT and CDR2 SNEGSKA come from the germline V gene (reference sequence). The CDR3 totals 16 residues. The CDR3 spells CSALSGRASIADTQYF. For the CDR3, the DNA is TGCAGTGCTCTTAGCGGGAGGGCAAGTATCGCAGATACGCAGTATTTT.

This clonotype was detected only a few times. The V call is TRBV12-3 or TRBV12-4, the J call TRBJ2-7, with 10 bases that match TRBD2. V lost 6 bases, J lost 4 bases, and 6 bases stayed unmatched. The length of the CDR3 is 14 residues. CDR3 loop: CASRQSAGGYEQYF. As DNA, the CDR3 is TGTGCCAGCAGGCAGTCAGCGGGAGGGTACGAGCAGTACTTC.

In this sample, this clonotype turned up a few times. V usage is TRBV7-2 and J usage is TRBJ1-2, with 10 bases identical to TRBD1. The ends lost 3 bases at V and 8 bases at J; junction bases unmatched: 9. The CDR3 consists of 15 residues. Per germline, CDR1 SGHTA and CDR2 FQGNSA. As DNA, the CDR3 is TGTGCCAGCAGCTTCCCGGACAGGGGGGAACGGGGCTACACCTTC. This translates into CASSFPDRGERGYTF.

The chain joins TRBV7-3 to TRBJ2-2; 11 bases map to TRBD2. The CDR3 length is 16 residues. Germline V gene data show CDR1 as SGHTA and CDR2 as FQGTGA. The ends lost 1 base at V and 3 bases at J; junction bases unmatched: 1. CDR3 nucleotides: TGTGCCAGCAGCTTAAGACTAGCGGGACACACCGGGGAGCTGTTTTTT. It is translated as CASSLRLAGHTGELFF. The full variable domain, with the rest looked up from reference TRBV7-3 and TRBJ2-2, is GAGVSQTPSNKVTEKGKYVELRCDPISGHTALYWYRQSLGQGPEFLIYFQGTGAADDSGLPNDRFFAVRPEGSVSTLKIQRTERGDSAVYLCASSLRLAGHTGELFFGEGSRLTVL.

This chain links TRBV4-3 with TRBJ2-7; the D gene is possibly TRBD2 (6 bases). The germline V and J ends were trimmed by 1 base and 4 bases, with 20 bases remaining between them. The CDR3 is made up of 17 amino acids. CDR1 is LGHNA and CDR2 is YSLEER in the germline V gene. CDR3 DNA: TGCGCCAGCAGCCAAGTGTTCATTGGGGGGATAGTATACGAGCAGTACTTC. Its translation: CASSQVFIGGIVYEQYF.

This clonotype was detected ten times or more. The rearrangement joins TRBV6-6 to TRBJ2-7; D may be TRBD1 (6 bases). Germline CDR1 and CDR2: MNHNY and SVGAGI (reference sequence). The CDR3 runs to 15 residues. V was trimmed by 0 bases and J by 5 bases, leaving 14 bases between them. The CDR3 loop reads CASSYSSGVGDEQYF. In nucleotides, the CDR3 is TGTGCCAGCAGTTACTCGTCAGGGGTTGGCGACGAGCAGTACTTC.

This sequence joins TRBV7-2 and TRBJ2-3, with TRBD2 matching 11 bases. V shed 5 bases and J 4 bases; nucleotides not matched to a gene: 14. This CDR3 contains 18 residues. In germline, CDR1 is SGHTA, CDR2 FQGNSA. The CDR3 bases are TGTGCCAGCAGCCCGAGTCTAGCGGGAGGTTCCCCGCCAGATACGCAGTATTTT. It codes for CASSPSLAGGSPPDTQYF.

The chain links TRBV19 to TRBJ1-5; possibly TRBD1 for D (5 bases). This CDR3 spans 15 amino acids. Between the trimmed V and J ends, which lost 0 bases and 5 bases, there was a span of 11 bases. Germline loops: CDR1 LNHDA, CDR2 SQIVND (reference sequence). This CDR3 reads CASSIEAGPDQPQHF. The CDR3 bases are TGTGCCAGTAGTATAGAAGCAGGGCCAGATCAGCCCCAGCATTTT. Supplemented by reference TRBV19 and TRBJ1-5, the full variable domain reads DGGITQSPKYLFRKEGQNVTLSCEQNLNHDAMYWYRQDPGQGLRLIYYSQIVNDFQKGDIAEGYSVSREKKESFPLTVTSAQKNPTAFYLCASSIEAGPDQPQHFGDGTRLSIL.

This clonotype was seen repeatedly, ten times or more. The rearrangement links TRBV7-2 to TRBJ1-2; D not resolved. V gave up 1 base and J gave up 7 bases, with 22 bases separating them. Germline V gives CDR1 SGHTA, CDR2 FQGNSA. The CDR3 covers 17 residues. CDR3 region: CASSLVVLGEVPPGYTF. For the CDR3, the DNA is TGTGCCAGCAGCTTAGTGGTCTTGGGCGAAGTCCCCCCTGGCTACACCTTC.

The chain couples TRBV10-3 to TRBJ2-3; unclear D gene. The germline V gene has CDR1 ENHRY and CDR2 SYGVKD. The CDR3 covers 13 residues. V was pared by 4 bases and J by 6 bases, with 11 bases between. The CDR3 sequence is CAISVGVWDTQYF. The CDR3 nucleotides read TGTGCCATCAGTGTGGGCGTTTGGGATACGCAGTATTTT.

Only one count was recorded for this clonotype. A much larger clone lies one base from this, so it may be a read error. The V and J genes are TRBV27 and TRBJ2-1; D is ambiguous. The CDR3 runs 13 residues. Germline lookup yields CDR1 MNHEY and CDR2 SMNVEV (reference sequence). CDR3 bases: TGTGTCAGCAGTTTCCTCAGTGGTAGTGAGCAGTTCTTC. It translates to CVSSFLSGSEQFF.

This clonotype was found many times. The chain employs TRBV29-1 and TRBJ1-1, with D hard to call. Trimming cost V 4 bases and J 1 base, with 7 bases left between them. CDR1 is SQVTM, CDR2 ANQGSEA, per germline. This CDR3 spans 12 amino acids. The CDR3 is CSVVVRNTEAFF. CDR3 nucleotide sequence: TGCAGCGTTGTCGTCAGGAACACTGAAGCTTTCTTT.

The rearrangement links TRBV7-9 to TRBJ1-2, with 9 bases that match TRBD1. The V gene's germline CDR1 is SEHNR and CDR2 FQNEAQ (reference sequence). This CDR3 is 15 amino acids long. V lost 5 bases, J lost 8 bases, and 12 bases stayed unmatched. CDR3 in DNA: TGTGCCAGCAGCCAAGCTCCCGGGACAGGGAAAGGCTACACCTTC. It specifies CASSQAPGTGKGYTF.

CDR3: CASSSKLAGMSSYNEQFF. In DNA form, the CDR3 reads TGTGCCAGCAGCTCGAAACTAGCGGGAATGAGCTCCTACAATGAGCAGTTCTTC. The chain employs TRBV7-9 and TRBJ2-1; 10 bases match TRBD2. With V trimmed by 4 bases and J by 0 bases, 9 bases remained unmatched. CDR1 is SEHNR and CDR2 is FQNEAQ in the germline V gene (reference sequence). This CDR3 has 18 residues. The entire variable domain, with the rest obtained from reference TRBV7-9 and TRBJ2-1, is as follows: DTGVSQNPRHKITKRGQNVTFRCDPISEHNRLYWYRQTLGQGPEFLTYFQNEAQLEKSRLLSDRFSAERPKGSFSTLEIQRTEQGDSAMYLCASSSKLAGMSSYNEQFFGPGTRLTVL.

V is TRBV11-3 and J is TRBJ2-7; D gene ambiguous. The CDR3 extends over 16 amino acids. V gave up 4 bases and J gave up 2 bases, with 18 bases separating them. CDR1 SGHNT and CDR2 YENEEA come from the germline V gene. The CDR3 DNA reads as TGTGCCAGCAGCTCCCCCCGGGCCAGGTCCCCCTACGAGCAGTACTTC. This gives the protein CASSSPRARSPYEQYF.